Given below is one T cell receptor (beta chain) in context. What it recognizes is unknown. V dropped 1 base and J dropped 12 bases, with 16 bases sitting between them. CDR3 length equals 14 residues. Germline assignment: CDR1 SSHAT and CDR2 FNYEAQ (reference sequence). TCRdb used MiXCR to reprocess the RT-PCR reads, holding one entry per CDR3 protein. Among around 490,000 distinct CDR3 sequences listed, 7.6% were seen once. These data originate in a study of response to subunit inactivated influenza vaccine. General study findings and limits: Authors suggested that a seasonal influenza vaccination recruits few new T cells each time.

The clonotype comes from a man aged 50-75 years who received an inactivated influenza vaccine. Here the sequenced sample was PBMCs from blood, taken around 25 months after vaccination. The rearrangement joins TRBV7-7 to TRBJ1-5; no clear D. CDR3 sequence: CASSLGPTQRLQHF. The CDR3 DNA reads TGTGCCAGCAGCTTAGGCCCGACCCAAAGACTCCAGCATTTT.